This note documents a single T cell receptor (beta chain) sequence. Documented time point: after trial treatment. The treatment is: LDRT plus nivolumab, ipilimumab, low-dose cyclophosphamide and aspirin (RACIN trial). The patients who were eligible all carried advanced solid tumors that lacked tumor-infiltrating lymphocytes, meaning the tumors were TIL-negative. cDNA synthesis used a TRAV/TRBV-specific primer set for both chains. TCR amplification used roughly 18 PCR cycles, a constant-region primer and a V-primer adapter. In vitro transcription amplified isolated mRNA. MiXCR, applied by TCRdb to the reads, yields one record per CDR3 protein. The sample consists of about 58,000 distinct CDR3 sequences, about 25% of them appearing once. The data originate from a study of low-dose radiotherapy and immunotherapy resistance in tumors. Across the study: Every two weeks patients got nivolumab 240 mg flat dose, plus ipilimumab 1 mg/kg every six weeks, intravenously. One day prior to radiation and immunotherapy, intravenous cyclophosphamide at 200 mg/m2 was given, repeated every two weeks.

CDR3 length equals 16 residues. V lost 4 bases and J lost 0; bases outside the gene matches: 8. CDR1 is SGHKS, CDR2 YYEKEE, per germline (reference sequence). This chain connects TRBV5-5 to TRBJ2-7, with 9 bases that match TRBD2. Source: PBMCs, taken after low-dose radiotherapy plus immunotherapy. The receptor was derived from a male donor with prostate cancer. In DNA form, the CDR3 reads TGTGCCAGCAGCGAAGGGACTAGCTCCCCCTCCTACGAGCAGTACTTC. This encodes CASSEGTSSPSYEQYF.